These 29 T cell receptor beta chains came from one sample sequenced in a study of CD8+CD57+ T cells in acquired aplastic anemia. Using genomic DNA as the template, TCR beta VDJ and CDR3 profiling was carried out. Each CDR3 protein gets one entry after TCRdb re-called the reads with MiXCR. The sample records 170,000 or so distinct CDR3 sequences, nearly 65% being singletons. The patients chosen for sequencing had shown expansion of CD8+CD57+ cells (detected by flow cytometry). Sequencing was done on a sample of sorted CD4+, CD8+, or CD8+CD57+ T cells (not recorded which) from PBMCs. The receptors come from a human donor with aplastic anemia.

This clonotype was seen a handful of times. This sequence joins TRBV24-1 and TRBJ2-3; D ambiguous. The germline V gene encodes CDR1 KGHDR and CDR2 SFDVKD. The CDR3 is 11 residues long. Trimming removed 7 bases at V and 2 bases at J, with 3 bases between. CDR3 nucleotides: TGTGCCACCAGGGACACAGATACGCAGTATTTT. Translated: CATRDTDTQYF.

The V gene is TRBV2, the J gene TRBJ1-1; D is possibly TRBD1 (5 bases). The CDR3 contains 15 residues. CDR1 and CDR2 (germline): SNHLY, FYNNEI. The germline V and J ends were trimmed by 3 bases and 2 bases, with 13 bases remaining between them. The DNA for the CDR3 is TGTGCCAGCAGTGACGGGGCAGCCCTCAACACTGAAGCTTTCTTT. It translates to CASSDGAALNTEAFF.

V gene TRBV2 combines with J gene TRBJ2-1; 9 bases agree with TRBD2. Germline V lookup: CDR1 SNHLY, CDR2 FYNNEI. The J segment lost 4 bases and the V segment lost 7 bases, leaving 5 bases of the junction unmatched. CDR3 size: 14 residues. The CDR3 protein is CASKAGGAYNEQFF. Here the CDR3 DNA reads TGTGCCAGCAAGGCGGGGGGGGCATACAATGAGCAGTTCTTC.

The chain uses TRBV10-3 and TRBJ2-7; no firm D call. Trimming left V 0 bases short and J 12 bases short, with 15 bases between. The CDR3 consists of 13 residues. Germline V gene sequence: CDR1 ENHRY, CDR2 SYGVKD. Here the CDR3 DNA reads TGTGCCATCAGTGAGTCGCCCACCAGCCGTCCGTACTTC. Translating gives CAISESPTSRPYF.

This clonotype was seen ten or more times. V gene TRBV7-7 combines with J gene TRBJ2-3; 9 nucleotides line up with TRBD2. Germline CDR1 SSHAT, CDR2 FNYEAQ (reference sequence). V gave up 2 bases and J gave up 1 base; unmatched junction bases: 1. The length of the CDR3 is 15 residues. DNA of the CDR3: TGTGCCAGCAGCTTACAGCGGGGGGGCACAGATACGCAGTATTTT. It codes for CASSLQRGGTDTQYF.

The J gene is TRBJ1-1, the V gene TRBV10-3; D may be TRBD1 (5 bases). This CDR3 is 14 amino acids long. The V and J ends lost 6 bases and 4 bases respectively, with 15 bases between them. CDR1 is ENHRY and CDR2 is SYGVKD in the germline V gene. CDR3 sequence: CAIRAGPGFTEAFF. DNA for the CDR3: TGTGCCATCAGGGCAGGGCCAGGGTTCACTGAAGCTTTCTTT.

The chain joins TRBV20-1 to TRBJ1-5; 8 bases are a match to TRBD1. The V and J ends lost 2 bases and 3 bases, in that order; junction bases with no gene match: 6. The CDR3 consists of 15 residues. Germline CDR1 DFQATT, CDR2 SNEGSKA (reference sequence). As DNA, the CDR3 is TGCAGTGCTAGACCGACAGGGGTTATCAATCAGCCCCAGCATTTT. Translation: CSARPTGVINQPQHF.

As regards this clonotype: At one of its ends the junction is not consistent with the germline gene, which may arise from a read error. The chain uses TRBV25-1 and TRBJ1-1; tentative D call: TRBD1 (5 bases). CDR1 and CDR2 from the germline V gene are MGHDK and SYGVNS. The CDR3 runs to 15 residues. The CDR3 nucleotides read TGTGCTAGCAGTGAGGGGCCCCGCGAGGGCACTGAAGCTTTCTTT. Translation gives CASSEGPREGTEAFF.

The rearrangement joins TRBV25-1 to TRBJ1-3; no clear D gene. Germline CDR1 reads MGHDK; CDR2 reads SYGVNS. Between the trimmed V and J ends, which lost 1 base and 4 bases, there was a span of 11 bases. The CDR3 is made up of 15 amino acids. CDR3 amino acids: CASSESLIIGNTIYF. CDR3 coding DNA: TGTGCCAGCAGTGAATCCCTCATAATCGGAAACACCATATATTTT.

The chain is built from TRBV10-3 and TRBJ2-7, with 9 bases aligning to TRBD1. Germline CDR1 and CDR2: ENHRY and SYGVKD. This CDR3 is built from 15 residues. The V and J ends lost 6 bases and 3 bases, in that order; junction bases with no gene match: 9. The CDR3 DNA reads as TGTGCCATCAGGGACCCGGGACAGGGTCTCTACGAGCAGTACTTC. Encoded protein: CAIRDPGQGLYEQYF.

This chain joins TRBV7-9 and TRBJ2-3, with D maybe TRBD1 (6 bases). Between the trimmed V and J ends, which lost 1 base and 11 bases, there was a span of 25 bases. CDR3 length: 17 amino acids. The germline V gene has CDR1 SEHNR and CDR2 FQNEAQ (reference sequence). CDR3 coding DNA: TGTGCCAGCAGCTTAGGACCCAGGGAGATGGGGGACAATGAGCAGTATTTT. It codes for CASSLGPREMGDNEQYF.

V and J are TRBV25-1 and TRBJ2-5, with unresolved D. Trimming removed 7 bases at V and 4 bases at J, with 16 bases between. Germline CDR1 is MGHDK and CDR2 is SYGVNS. This CDR3 is built from 14 residues. CDR3 in DNA: TGTGCCAGCATCCCTAAATGGGGAAGAGAGACCCAGTACTTC. It codes for CASIPKWGRETQYF.

This clonotype has more than one count but fewer than ten. The CDR3 here is CASSIGSYYTEAFF. CDR3 nucleotide sequence: TGTGCCAGTAGTATCGGCAGCTACTACACTGAAGCTTTCTTT. The chain joins TRBV19 to TRBJ1-1; no firm D call. Germline CDR1 and CDR2: LNHDA and SQIVND (reference sequence). This CDR3 region has 14 residues. The germline V and J ends were trimmed by 3 bases and 3 bases, with 11 bases remaining between them.

This CDR3 reads CATSSPGSSYEQYF. The CDR3 DNA sequence: TGTGCCACCAGCTCACCGGGAAGCTCCTACGAGCAGTACTTC. V and J are TRBV15 and TRBJ2-7; D possibly corresponds to TRBD2 (5 bases). V lost 5 bases, J lost 0 bases, and 11 bases lay in between. The CDR3 runs to 14 residues. Germline CDR1 LNHNV, CDR2 YYDKDF (reference sequence). Looking up the rest from reference TRBV15 and TRBJ2-7 gives the full variable domain: DAMVIQNPRYQVTQFGKPVTLSCSQTLNHNVMYWYQQKSSQAPKLLFHYYDKDFNNEADTPDNFQSRRPNTSFCFLDIRSPGLGDTAMYLCATSSPGSSYEQYFGPGTRLTVT.

A note on this clonotype: One end of the junction varies from germline; a read error may be responsible. The DNA of the CDR3 is TGCGCCAGCAGGCGACCTGGGACAGGGGAACAAGAGACCCAGTACTTC. Its protein product is CASRRPGTGEQETQYF. The genes are TRBV7-8 and TRBJ2-5, with 10 positions matching TRBD1. Germline loops: CDR1 SGHVS, CDR2 FQNEAQ. The CDR3 extends over 16 amino acids.

As for this clonotype: A much larger clone lies one base from this, so it may be a read error. As the CDR3 is not closed by the conserved phenylalanine or tryptophan, this likely results from a read error. The genes are TRBV2 and TRBJ2-7; 10 nucleotides match TRBD2. The CDR3 extends over 15 amino acids. CDR1 is SNHLY, CDR2 FYNNEI, per germline. V dropped 8 bases and J dropped 3; count of bases not matched to a gene: 10. CDR3 sequence (DNA): TGTGCCAGCTACACGGGGCTAGCGGGGGTCTACGAGCAGTACTCC. This gives the protein CASYTGLAGVYEQYS.

V gene TRBV5-4 combines with J gene TRBJ1-2, with D possibly matching TRBD1 (5 bases). V lost 0 bases and J 6 bases, leaving 12 bases between the germline ends. This CDR3 comprises 14 residues. Germline-derived CDR1 and CDR2 are SGHNT and YYREEE (reference sequence). The CDR3 is CASSLGTSDDGYTF. The CDR3, as DNA: TGTGCCAGCAGCTTGGGGACAAGCGATGATGGCTACACCTTC.

J is TRBJ2-1 and V is TRBV10-1; D tentatively reads TRBD1 or TRBD2 (5 bases each). V lost 7 bases, J lost 9 bases, and 22 bases lay in between. Germline CDR1 is WNHNN and CDR2 is SYGVQD (reference sequence). The CDR3 extends over 15 amino acids. The CDR3 nucleotides are TGCGCCAGCAATCATCGGCTGGGGCAAGGGAGTGAGCAGTTCTTC. Residues: CASNHRLGQGSEQFF.

This clonotype occurred a few times. V is TRBV15 and J is TRBJ2-3; a weak D match, TRBD1 (5 bases). The CDR3 has 14 residues. V shed 1 base and J shed 5 bases, with 10 bases lying between them. Germline-derived CDR1 and CDR2 are LNHNV and YYDKDF (reference sequence). CDR3 bases: TGTGCCACCAGCAGAGTAGGGGTTCGAGATACGCAGTATTTT. It specifies CATSRVGVRDTQYF.

The J gene is TRBJ2-7, the V gene TRBV29-1; D might be TRBD2 (6 bases). Germline V CDR1 and CDR2: SQVTM, ANQGSEA. V was clipped by 2 bases and J by 6 bases, with 14 bases between them. There are 13 residues in the CDR3. The CDR3 protein is CSVEFGLSGEQYF. CDR3 DNA sequence: TGCAGCGTTGAATTCGGACTAAGCGGCGAGCAGTACTTC.

The chain has TRBV7-3 and TRBJ2-7, with D tentatively TRBD2 (6 bases). Trimming shortened V by 5 bases and J by 5 bases, and 13 bases separated the two germline ends. Germline loops: CDR1 SGHTA, CDR2 FQGTGA. This CDR3 contains 13 residues. The DNA of the CDR3 is TGTGCCAGCAGCGAGCGGGCCTGGCACGAGCAGTACTTC. As protein: CASSERAWHEQYF.

The chain has TRBV10-1 and TRBJ1-1, with D unresolved. The CDR3 spans 13 residues. The V end lost 10 bases, the J end lost 0 bases, and 12 bases lay between the germline ends. Looked up from germline, CDR1 is WNHNN and CDR2 is SYGVQD (reference sequence). The CDR3 loop is CATHGLMNTEAFF. The CDR3 DNA reads TGCGCCACCCACGGACTCATGAACACTGAAGCTTTCTTT.

The table lists this clonotype with many counts. This chain joins TRBV5-6 and TRBJ2-3, with D possibly TRBD2 on 5 matching bases. There are 16 residues in the CDR3. Trimming pared 2 bases from V and 2 bases from J, leaving 15 bases between. Germline loops: CDR1 SGHDT, CDR2 YYEEEE. In DNA, the CDR3 is TGTGCCAGCAGCTTCGAGGGAGCGGTCCTCACAGATACGCAGTATTTT. It translates to CASSFEGAVLTDTQYF.

This clonotype was seen a few times. The gene calls are TRBV25-1 and TRBJ1-3; D is unclear. CDR1 and CDR2 (germline): MGHDK, SYGVNS. This CDR3 comprises 18 residues. Trimming cost V 5 bases and J 0 bases, with 20 bases left between them. The CDR3 loop is CASSMWATGIHSGNTIYF. The CDR3 coding sequence is TGTGCCAGCAGTATGTGGGCCACCGGTATCCACTCTGGAAACACCATATATTTT.

This clonotype was counted a single time. The gene calls are TRBV9 and TRBJ2-3; D possibly corresponds to TRBD2 (7 bases). Deletions cut 9 bases from V and 0 bases from J, with 17 bases between. The CDR3 is made up of 15 amino acids. Germline loops: CDR1 SGDLS, CDR2 YYNGEE. The CDR3 DNA follows: TGTGCCACCGCACGGGGGGCCGTTAGCACAGATACGCAGTATTTT. Translation gives CATARGAVSTDTQYF.

This clonotype was seen at least ten times. The CDR3 loop is CASSPSWAGGDGTEAFF. The CDR3 DNA is TGTGCCAGCAGCCCCTCATGGGCAGGGGGCGACGGAACTGAAGCTTTCTTT. The chain links TRBV7-2 to TRBJ1-1; TRBD1 agrees at 8 bases. The CDR3 runs 17 residues. Germline V gene sequence: CDR1 SGHTA, CDR2 FQGNSA. V trimming: 5 bases; J trimming: 5 bases; junction bases outside the gene matches: 16.

This clonotype was seen at least ten times. The chain joins TRBV12-3 or TRBV12-4 to TRBJ1-1; 7 nucleotides line up with TRBD1. This CDR3 spans 16 amino acids. After removal of 6 bases from V and 0 bases from J, the junction contained 10 bases not matched to a gene. CDR3 in DNA: TGTGCCAGCAGCCAGACAGGGAGGGCTTTGAACACTGAAGCTTTCTTT. Encoded protein: CASSQTGRALNTEAFF.

In this sample, this clonotype turned up a few times. V usage is TRBV29-1 and J usage is TRBJ2-7; D is perhaps TRBD1 or TRBD2 (5 bases each). The ends were cut back, 4 bases at V and 11 bases at J, with 21 bases in the middle. This CDR3 is built from 13 residues. Germline V gene data show CDR1 as SQVTM and CDR2 as ANQGSEA. CDR3 protein: CSVAGTDVRVKYF. The CDR3 region has the DNA TGCAGCGTTGCCGGGACGGACGTACGAGTGAAGTACTTC.

Comment on this clonotype: One junction end disagrees with the germline gene, perhaps due to a read error. The chain has TRBV10-2 and TRBJ1-1, with 8 bases matching TRBD1. Germline values: CDR1 WSHSY, CDR2 SAAADI. The CDR3 loop spans 13 amino acids. CDR3 protein: CANSEQGGTEAFF. DNA of the CDR3: TGCGCCAACAGTGAACAGGGGGGCACTGAAGCTTTCTTT.